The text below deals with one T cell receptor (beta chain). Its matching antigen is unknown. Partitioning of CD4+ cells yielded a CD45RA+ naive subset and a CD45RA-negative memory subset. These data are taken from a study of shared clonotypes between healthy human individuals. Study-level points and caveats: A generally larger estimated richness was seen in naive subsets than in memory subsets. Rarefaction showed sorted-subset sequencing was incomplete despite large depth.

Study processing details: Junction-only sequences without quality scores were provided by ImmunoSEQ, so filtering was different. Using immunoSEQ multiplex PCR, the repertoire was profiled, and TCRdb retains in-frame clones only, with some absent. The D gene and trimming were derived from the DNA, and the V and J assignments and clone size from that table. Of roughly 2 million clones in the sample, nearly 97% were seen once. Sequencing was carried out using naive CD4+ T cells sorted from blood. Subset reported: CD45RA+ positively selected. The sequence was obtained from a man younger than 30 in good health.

The CDR3 nucleotides are TGTGCCAGCAATGGCAGGGCTGGAAACACCATATATTTT. This translates into CASNGRAGNTIYF. The rearrangement links TRBV6-5 to TRBJ1-3; D is perhaps TRBD1 (5 bases). This CDR3 has 13 amino acids. V was cut by 7 bases and J by 2 bases, with 9 bases left in between. Germline V gives CDR1 MNHEY, CDR2 SVGAGI.